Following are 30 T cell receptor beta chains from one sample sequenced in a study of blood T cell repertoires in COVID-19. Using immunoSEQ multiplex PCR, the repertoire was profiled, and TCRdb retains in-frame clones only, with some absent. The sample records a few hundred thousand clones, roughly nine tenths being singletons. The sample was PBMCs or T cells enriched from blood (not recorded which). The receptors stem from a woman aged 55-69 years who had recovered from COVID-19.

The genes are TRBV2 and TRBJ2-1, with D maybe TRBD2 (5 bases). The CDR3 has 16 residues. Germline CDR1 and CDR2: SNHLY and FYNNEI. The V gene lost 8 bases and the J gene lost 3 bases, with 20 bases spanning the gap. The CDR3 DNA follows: TGTGCCAGCCACATTGCCCTGACGGGAAACTACAATGAGCAGTTCTTC. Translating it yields CASHIALTGNYNEQFF.

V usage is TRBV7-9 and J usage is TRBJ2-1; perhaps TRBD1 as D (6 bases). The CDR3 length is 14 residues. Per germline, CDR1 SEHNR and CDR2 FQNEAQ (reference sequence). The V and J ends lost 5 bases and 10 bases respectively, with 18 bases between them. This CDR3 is CASSPAGRGHEQFF. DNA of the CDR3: TGTGCCAGCAGCCCGGCTGGCAGGGGACACGAGCAGTTCTTC.

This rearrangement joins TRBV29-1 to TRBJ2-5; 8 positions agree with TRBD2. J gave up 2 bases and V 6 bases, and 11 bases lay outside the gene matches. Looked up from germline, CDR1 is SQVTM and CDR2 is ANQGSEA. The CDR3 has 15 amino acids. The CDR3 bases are TGCAGCGTCGCCCCACCGGGAGGGGTACAAGAGACCCAGTACTTC. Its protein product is CSVAPPGGVQETQYF. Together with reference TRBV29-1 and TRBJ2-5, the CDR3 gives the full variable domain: SAVISQKPSRDICQRGTSLTIQCQVDSQVTMMFWYRQQPGQSLTLIATANQGSEATYESGFVIDKFPISRPNLTFSTLTVSNMSPEDSSIYLCSVAPPGGVQETQYFGPGTRLLVL.

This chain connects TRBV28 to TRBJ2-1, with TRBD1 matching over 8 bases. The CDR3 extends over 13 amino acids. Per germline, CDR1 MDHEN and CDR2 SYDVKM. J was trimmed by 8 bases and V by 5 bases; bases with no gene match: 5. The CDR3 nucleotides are TGTGCCAGCAGTCAAGGACAGGGATATGAGCAGTTCTTC. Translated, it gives CASSQGQGYEQFF.

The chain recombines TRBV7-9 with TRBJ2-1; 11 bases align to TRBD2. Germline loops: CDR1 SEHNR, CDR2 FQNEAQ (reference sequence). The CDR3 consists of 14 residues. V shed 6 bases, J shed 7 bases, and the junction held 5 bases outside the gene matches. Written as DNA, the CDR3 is TGTGCCAGCAGGGCTAGCGGGAGGCCAAATGAGCAGTTCTTC. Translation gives CASRASGRPNEQFF.

CDR3 loop: CASSSNRNLDSRYEQYF. DNA for the CDR3: TGTGCCAGCAGCTCAAACCGAAACCTGGACAGTCGCTACGAGCAGTACTTC. V usage is TRBV5-4 and J usage is TRBJ2-7, with D perhaps TRBD1 (6 bases). The germline V gene encodes CDR1 SGHNT and CDR2 YYREEE (reference sequence). The V gene lost 3 bases and the J gene lost 3 bases, with 22 bases spanning the gap. The CDR3 contains 17 residues.

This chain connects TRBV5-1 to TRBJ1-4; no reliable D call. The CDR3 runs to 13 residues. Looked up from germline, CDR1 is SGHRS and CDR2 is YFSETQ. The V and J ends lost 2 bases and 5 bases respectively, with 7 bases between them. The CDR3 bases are TGCGCCAGCAGCTTTACAGTCAATGAAAAACTGTTTTTT. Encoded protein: CASSFTVNEKLFF.

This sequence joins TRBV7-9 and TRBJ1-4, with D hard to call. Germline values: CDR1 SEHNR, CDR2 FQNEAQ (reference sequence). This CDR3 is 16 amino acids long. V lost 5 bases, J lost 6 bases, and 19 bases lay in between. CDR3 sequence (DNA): TGTGCCAGCAGCGCGAAGCCTTTGGGCCTGCATGAAAAACTGTTTTTT. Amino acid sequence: CASSAKPLGLHEKLFF.

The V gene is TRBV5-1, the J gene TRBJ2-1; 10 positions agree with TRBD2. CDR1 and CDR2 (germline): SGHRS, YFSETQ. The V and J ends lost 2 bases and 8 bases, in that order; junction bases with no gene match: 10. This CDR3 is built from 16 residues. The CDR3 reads CASSFQREGLRDEQFF. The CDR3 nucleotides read TGCGCCAGCAGCTTCCAGCGGGAGGGCCTGAGGGATGAGCAGTTCTTC.

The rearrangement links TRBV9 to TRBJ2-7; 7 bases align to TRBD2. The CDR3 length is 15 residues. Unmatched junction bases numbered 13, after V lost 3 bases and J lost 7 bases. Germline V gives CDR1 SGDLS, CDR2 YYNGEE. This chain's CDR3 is CASSATSAGRGEQYF. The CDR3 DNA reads TGTGCCAGCAGCGCCACTAGCGCGGGCCGGGGGGAGCAGTACTTC.

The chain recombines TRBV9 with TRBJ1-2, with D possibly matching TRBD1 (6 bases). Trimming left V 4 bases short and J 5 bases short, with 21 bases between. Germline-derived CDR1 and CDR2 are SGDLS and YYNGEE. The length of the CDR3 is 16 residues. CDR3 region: CASSPGAGEQLYGYTF. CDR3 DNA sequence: TGTGCCAGCAGCCCTGGGGCAGGGGAGCAGTTATATGGCTACACCTTC.

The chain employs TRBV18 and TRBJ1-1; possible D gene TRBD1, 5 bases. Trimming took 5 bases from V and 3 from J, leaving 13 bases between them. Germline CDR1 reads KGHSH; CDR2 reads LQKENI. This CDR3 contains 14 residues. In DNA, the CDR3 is TGTGCCAGCTCAGTATTAGGGGTTGACACTGAAGCTTTCTTT. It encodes CASSVLGVDTEAFF.

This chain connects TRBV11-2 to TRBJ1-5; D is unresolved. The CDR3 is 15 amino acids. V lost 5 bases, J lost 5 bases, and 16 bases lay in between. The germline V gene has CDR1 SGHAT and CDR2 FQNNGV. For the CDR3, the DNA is TGTGCCAGCAGCGGAGAGGCAGGAGGGCATCAGCCCCAGCATTTT. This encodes CASSGEAGGHQPQHF. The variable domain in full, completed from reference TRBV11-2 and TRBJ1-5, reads EAGVAQSPRYKIIEKRQSVAFWCNPISGHATLYWYQQILGQGPKLLIQFQNNGVVDDSQLPKDRFSAERLKGVDSTLKIQPAKLEDSAVYLCASSGEAGGHQPQHFGDGTRLSIL.

Written as DNA, the CDR3 is TGTGCCAGCAGTTCGGGGTTCTCCTACAATGAGCAGTTCTTC. Translated, it gives CASSSGFSYNEQFF. The chain combines TRBV6-5 with TRBJ2-1; a possible D gene is TRBD2 (5 bases). Germline values: CDR1 MNHEY, CDR2 SVGAGI. The CDR3 contains 14 residues. V shed 4 bases and J shed 0 bases, with 7 bases lying between them.

The CDR3 loop is CASSGAGGRGNEQFF. As DNA, the CDR3 is TGTGCCAGCAGTGGAGCGGGAGGAAGGGGTAATGAGCAGTTCTTC. The rearrangement uses TRBV2 and TRBJ2-1; TRBD2 agrees at 9 bases. Per the germline V gene, CDR1 is SNHLY and CDR2 is FYNNEI. V lost 4 bases, J lost 7 bases, and 8 bases stayed unmatched. The CDR3 runs to 15 residues.

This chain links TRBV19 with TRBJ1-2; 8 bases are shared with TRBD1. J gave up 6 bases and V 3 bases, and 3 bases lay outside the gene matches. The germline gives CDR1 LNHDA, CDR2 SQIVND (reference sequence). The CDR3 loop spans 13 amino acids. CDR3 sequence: CASSMGTGHGYTF. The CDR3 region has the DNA TGTGCCAGTAGTATGGGGACAGGACATGGCTACACCTTC.

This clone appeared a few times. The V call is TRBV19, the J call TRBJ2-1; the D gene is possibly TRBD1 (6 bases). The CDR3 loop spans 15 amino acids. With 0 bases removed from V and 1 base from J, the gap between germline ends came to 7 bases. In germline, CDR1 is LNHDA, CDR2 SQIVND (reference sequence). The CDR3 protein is CASSIDRGSYNEQFF. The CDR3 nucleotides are TGTGCCAGTAGTATAGACAGGGGATCCTACAATGAGCAGTTCTTC.

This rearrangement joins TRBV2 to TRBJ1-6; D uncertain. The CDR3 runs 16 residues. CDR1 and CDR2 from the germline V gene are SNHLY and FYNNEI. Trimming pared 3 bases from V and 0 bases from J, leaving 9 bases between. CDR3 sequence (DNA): TGTGCCAGCAGTGATGACACTAGCTCCTATAATTCACCCCTCCACTTT. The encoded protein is CASSDDTSSYNSPLHF.

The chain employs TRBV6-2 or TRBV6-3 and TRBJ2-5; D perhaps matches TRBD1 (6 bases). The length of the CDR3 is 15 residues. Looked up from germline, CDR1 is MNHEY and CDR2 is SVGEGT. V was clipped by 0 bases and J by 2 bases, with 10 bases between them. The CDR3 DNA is TGTGCCAGCAGTTACTCCCCCAGGGGTCAAGAGACCCAGTACTTC. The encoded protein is CASSYSPRGQETQYF.

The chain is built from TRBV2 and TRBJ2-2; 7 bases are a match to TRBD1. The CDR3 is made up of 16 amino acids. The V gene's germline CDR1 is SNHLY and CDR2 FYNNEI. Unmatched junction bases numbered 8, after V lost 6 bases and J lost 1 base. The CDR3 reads CASRFDRVWNTGELFF. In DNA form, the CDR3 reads TGTGCCAGCAGGTTCGACAGGGTTTGGAACACCGGGGAGCTGTTTTTT.

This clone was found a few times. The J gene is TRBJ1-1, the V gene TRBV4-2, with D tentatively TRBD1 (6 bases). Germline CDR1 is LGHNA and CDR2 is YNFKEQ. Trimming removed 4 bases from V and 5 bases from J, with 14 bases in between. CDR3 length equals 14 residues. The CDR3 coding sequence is TGTGCCAGCAGCCGCATCGGGGGGCTGACTGAAGCTTTCTTT. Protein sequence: CASSRIGGLTEAFF.

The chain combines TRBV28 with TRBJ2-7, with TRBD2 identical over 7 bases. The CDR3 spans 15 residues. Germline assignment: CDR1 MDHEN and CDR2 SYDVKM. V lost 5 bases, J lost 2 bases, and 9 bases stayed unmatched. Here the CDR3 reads CASSLTPGLAYEQYF. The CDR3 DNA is TGTGCCAGCAGTCTTACCCCCGGACTAGCCTACGAGCAGTACTTC.

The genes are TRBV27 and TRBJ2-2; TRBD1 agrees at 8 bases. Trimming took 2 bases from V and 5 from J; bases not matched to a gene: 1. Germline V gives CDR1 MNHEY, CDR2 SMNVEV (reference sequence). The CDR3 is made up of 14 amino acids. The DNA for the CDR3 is TGTGCCAGCAGTTTACAGGGGGCGACCGGGGAGCTGTTTTTT. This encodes CASSLQGATGELFF.

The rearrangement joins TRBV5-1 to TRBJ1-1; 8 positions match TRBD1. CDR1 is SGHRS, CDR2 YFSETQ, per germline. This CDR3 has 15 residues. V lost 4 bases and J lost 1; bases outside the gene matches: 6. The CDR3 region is CASSTGQGTNTEAFF. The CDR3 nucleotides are TGCGCCAGCAGCACCGGACAGGGAACGAACACTGAAGCTTTCTTT.

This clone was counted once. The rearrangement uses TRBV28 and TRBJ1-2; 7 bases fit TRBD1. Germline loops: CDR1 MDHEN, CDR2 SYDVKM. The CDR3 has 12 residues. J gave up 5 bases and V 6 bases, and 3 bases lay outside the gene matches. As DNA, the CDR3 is TGTGCCAGCAGCGGACAGGCATATGGCTACACCTTC. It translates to CASSGQAYGYTF.

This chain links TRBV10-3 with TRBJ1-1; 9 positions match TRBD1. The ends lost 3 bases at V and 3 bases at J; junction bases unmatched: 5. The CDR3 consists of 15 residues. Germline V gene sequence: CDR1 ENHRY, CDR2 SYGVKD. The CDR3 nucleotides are TGTGCCATCAGTGACCTGGACAGGGGAGACACTGAAGCTTTCTTT. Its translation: CAISDLDRGDTEAFF.

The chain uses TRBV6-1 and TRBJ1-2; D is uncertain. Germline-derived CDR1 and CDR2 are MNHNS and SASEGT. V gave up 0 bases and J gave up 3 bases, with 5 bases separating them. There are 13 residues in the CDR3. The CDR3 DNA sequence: TGTGCCAGCAGTGAAGCTCAGGACTATGGCTACACCTTC. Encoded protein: CASSEAQDYGYTF.

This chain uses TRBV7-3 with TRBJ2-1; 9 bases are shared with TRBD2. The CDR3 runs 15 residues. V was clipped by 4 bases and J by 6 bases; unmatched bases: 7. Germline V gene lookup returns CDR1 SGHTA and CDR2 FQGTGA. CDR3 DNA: TGTGCCAGCAGCTCCCTAGCGGGGTTGTTCAATGAGCAGTTCTTC. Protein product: CASSSLAGLFNEQFF.

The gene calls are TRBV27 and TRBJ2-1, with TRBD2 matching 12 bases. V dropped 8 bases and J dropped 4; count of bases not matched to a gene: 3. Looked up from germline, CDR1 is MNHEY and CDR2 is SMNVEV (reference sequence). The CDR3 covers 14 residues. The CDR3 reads CASVLAGGYNEQFF. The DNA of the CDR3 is TGTGCCAGCGTCCTAGCGGGAGGGTACAATGAGCAGTTCTTC.

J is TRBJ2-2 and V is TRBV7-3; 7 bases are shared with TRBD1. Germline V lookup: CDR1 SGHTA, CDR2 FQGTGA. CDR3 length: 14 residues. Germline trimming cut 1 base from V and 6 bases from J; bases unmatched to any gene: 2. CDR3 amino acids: CASSLKGGPGELFF. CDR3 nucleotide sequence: TGTGCCAGCAGCTTAAAAGGGGGCCCCGGGGAGCTGTTTTTT.